A single sample is the source of the 24 T cell receptor beta chains below, sequenced in a study of T cells in Graves' hyperthyroidism and ophthalmopathy. RNA transcripts were the template for amplifying TCR beta CDR3 regions. A first-round RT-PCR of the TCR CDR3 used the HTBI primer set. MiXCR, run by TCRdb on the multiplex PCR reads, gives a single entry per CDR3 protein. Of some 400,000 distinct CDR3 sequences listed, approximately 13% are singletons. The source material was blood. Receptors were obtained from a woman in her fifties or sixties with Graves' hyperthyroidism.

This clonotype was seen repeatedly, ten times or more. V is TRBV7-9 and J is TRBJ1-1; D not certain. The CDR3 sequence is 12 residues long. Trimming pared 6 bases from V and 7 bases from J, leaving 12 bases between. Per germline, CDR1 SEHNR and CDR2 FQNEAQ (reference sequence). CDR3: CASRDRESEAFF. DNA for the CDR3: TGTGCCAGCAGGGATCGGGAGAGTGAAGCTTTCTTT.

The rearrangement uses TRBV20-1 and TRBJ2-1; TRBD2 might be the D (6 bases). The DNA matches TRBJ2-7 better at its end, which makes the J call doubtful. In germline, CDR1 is DFQATT, CDR2 SNEGSKA (reference sequence). This CDR3 spans 15 amino acids. CDR3 region: CSAPPWDLPYNEQYF. CDR3 nucleotide sequence: TGCAGTGCTCCCCCCTGGGACTTACCCTACAATGAGCAGTACTTC.

This clonotype was seen many times. This chain connects TRBV5-6 to TRBJ1-2, with unresolved D. The V and J ends lost 4 bases and 8 bases respectively, with 6 bases between them. The CDR3 is 10 amino acids. Per germline, CDR1 SGHDT and CDR2 YYEEEE. The CDR3, as DNA: TGTGCCAGCAGCGGAAGGGGCTACACCTTC. Translated: CASSGRGYTF.

Many counts were recorded for this clonotype. The genes are TRBV19 and TRBJ1-1; D might be TRBD1 (6 bases). This CDR3 comprises 13 residues. CDR1 is LNHDA and CDR2 is SQIVND in the germline V gene (reference sequence). V was shortened by 1 base and J by 4 bases, with 7 bases between the two germline ends. CDR3 loop: CASSIGRGTEAFF. The CDR3 nucleotides read TGTGCCAGTAGTATAGGCAGGGGCACTGAAGCTTTCTTT.

This clonotype was detected many times. J is TRBJ1-1 and V is TRBV28, with TRBD1 as a possible D gene (6 bases). Between the trimmed V and J ends, which lost 6 bases and 1 base, there was a span of 12 bases. The CDR3 runs to 14 residues. Germline loops: CDR1 MDHEN, CDR2 SYDVKM. The CDR3 loop reads CASRKGGANTEAFF. The CDR3 nucleotides read TGTGCCAGCAGAAAGGGGGGAGCGAACACTGAAGCTTTCTTT.

Ten or more counts support this clonotype. The J gene is TRBJ1-2, the V gene TRBV11-3; the match to TRBD1 covers 9 bases. V lost 4 bases and J lost 3; bases outside the gene matches: 3. The germline CDR1 and CDR2 sequences are SGHNT and YENEEA. The CDR3 is 14 amino acids. The CDR3 loop reads CASSSTGGYYGYTF. DNA of the CDR3: TGTGCCAGCAGCTCGACAGGGGGGTACTATGGCTACACCTTC. Together with reference TRBV11-3 and TRBJ1-2, the CDR3 gives the full variable domain: EAGVVQSPRYKIIEKKQPVAFWCNPISGHNTLYWYLQNLGQGPELLIRYENEEAVDDSQLPKDRFSAERLKGVDSTLKIQPAELGDSAVYLCASSSTGGYYGYTFGSGTRLTVV.

This clonotype was observed at least ten times. This chain uses TRBV9 with TRBJ1-2; TRBD1 matches 8 bases. Germline values: CDR1 SGDLS, CDR2 YYNGEE. V shed 0 bases and J 7 bases; nucleotides not matched to a gene: 11. The CDR3 covers 16 residues. CDR3 coding DNA: TGTGCCAGCAGCGTAGGTCACGGACAGGGATCGGGTGGCTACACCTTC. Translated: CASSVGHGQGSGGYTF.

This clonotype has a count of ten or more. A clone one base away is much larger, so this may be a read error. The chain employs TRBV6-1 and TRBJ2-5; no definite D call. Germline V CDR1 and CDR2: MNHNS, SASEGT. With 3 bases removed from V and 1 base from J, the gap between germline ends came to 3 bases. CDR3 size: 12 residues. This CDR3 reads CASSEIQETQYF. Written as DNA, the CDR3 is TGTGCCAGCAGTGAGATCCAAGAGACCCAGTACTTC.

This clonotype occurred many times. Written as DNA, the CDR3 is TGTGCCAGCAGGAACACAGGGGGCTCTGAAGCTTTCTTT. Its protein is CASRNTGGSEAFF. The chain combines TRBV6-1 with TRBJ1-1, with 9 bases matching TRBD1. Germline V gene lookup returns CDR1 MNHNS and CDR2 SASEGT. Losses at the gene ends were 6 bases for V and 6 bases for J; bases not matched to a gene: 5. The CDR3 contains 13 residues.

This clonotype was seen ten or more times. This chain links TRBV12-3 or TRBV12-4 with TRBJ2-7; no clear D gene. The CDR3 runs to 11 residues. V was clipped by 3 bases and J by 6 bases, with 6 bases between them. The CDR3 DNA is TGTGCCAGCAGTTTGACCGCCGAGCAGTACTTC. Its translation is CASSLTAEQYF.

The chain recombines TRBV29-1 with TRBJ2-7, with TRBD1 identical over 11 bases. The CDR3 contains 13 residues. Germline loops: CDR1 SQVTM, CDR2 ANQGSEA. Trimming cost V 6 bases and J 2 bases; bases outside gene matches: 3. The CDR3 DNA follows: TGCAGCGTCCGGGACAGGGGGGCCTACGAGCAGTACTTC. It yields the protein CSVRDRGAYEQYF.

This clonotype was detected a few times. V usage is TRBV2 and J usage is TRBJ2-5; 10 bases match TRBD2. After removal of 4 bases from V and 5 bases from J, the junction contained 7 bases not matched to a gene. The germline CDR1 and CDR2 sequences are SNHLY and FYNNEI. This CDR3 spans 15 amino acids. CDR3: CASSGTSGGGETQYF. The CDR3 DNA follows: TGTGCCAGCAGTGGGACTAGCGGAGGTGGGGAGACCCAGTACTTC.

This chain uses TRBV13 with TRBJ2-1, with D possibly TRBD2 on 6 matching bases. CDR3 length equals 14 residues. V was pared by 5 bases and J by 7 bases, with 15 bases between. Germline CDR1 PRHDT, CDR2 FYEKMQ (reference sequence). The CDR3 DNA reads as TGTGCCAGCAGCCCCCGGAGGGGTTCGAATGAGCAGTTCTTC. Translation gives CASSPRRGSNEQFF.

The sample holds many counts of this clonotype. The chain carries TRBV28 and TRBJ2-1; 11 nucleotides align to TRBD2. V was pared by 6 bases and J by 9 bases, with 10 bases of the junction left unmatched. The CDR3 spans 15 residues. The germline V gene encodes CDR1 MDHEN and CDR2 SYDVKM. The CDR3 here is CASRLGLAGRGEQFF. DNA of the CDR3: TGTGCCAGCAGGCTTGGACTAGCGGGCCGGGGTGAGCAGTTCTTC.

This clonotype was counted at least ten times. The chain has TRBV12-3 or TRBV12-4 and TRBJ2-3; no definite D call. CDR3 length equals 15 residues. Trimming removed 5 bases at V and 0 bases at J, with 12 bases between. The CDR3 loop reads CASSPRGRSTDTQYF. DNA for the CDR3: TGTGCCAGCAGTCCGCGTGGTAGAAGCACAGATACGCAGTATTTT.

This clonotype was picked up a small number of times. V usage is TRBV29-1 and J usage is TRBJ2-5; 9 bases fit TRBD1. CDR3 size: 14 residues. Losses at the gene ends were 5 bases for V and 3 bases for J; bases not matched to a gene: 7. Germline CDR1 is SQVTM and CDR2 is ANQGSEA. The CDR3 bases are TGCAGCGTTTGGACAGGGGCTACTAAAGAGACCCAGTACTTC. This sequence encodes CSVWTGATKETQYF.

A few counts support this clonotype. The gene calls are TRBV20-1 and TRBJ2-2, with 8 bases lining up with TRBD2. The length of the CDR3 is 13 residues. V dropped 2 bases and J dropped 7; count of bases not matched to a gene: 3. Looked up from germline, CDR1 is DFQATT and CDR2 is SNEGSKA (reference sequence). CDR3 sequence (DNA): TGCAGTGCTAGACCCGGGGGGGTCGGGGAGCTGTTTTTT. This codes for CSARPGGVGELFF.

The sample holds a few counts of this clonotype. The chain recombines TRBV4-1 with TRBJ1-5, with D unclear. V lost 0 bases and J 5 bases, leaving 8 bases between the germline ends. Germline CDR1 is MGHRA and CDR2 is YSYEKL. The CDR3 runs 14 residues. The CDR3 DNA follows: TGCGCCAGCAGCCAAGATGTTGGGGATCAGCCCCAGCATTTT. Encoded protein: CASSQDVGDQPQHF.

The rearrangement joins TRBV20-1 to TRBJ2-1; D is undetermined. Trimming took off 6 bases at V and 3 bases at J, with 3 bases between the two ends. CDR3 length: 10 amino acids. In germline, CDR1 is DFQATT, CDR2 SNEGSKA (reference sequence). The CDR3 loop is CSAIYNEQFF. CDR3 sequence (DNA): TGCAGTGCGATCTACAATGAGCAGTTCTTC.

This clonotype came up many times. CDR3 DNA: TGTGCCAGCAGCCGGAGCAGCTCCTACAATGAGCAGTTCTTC. It encodes CASSRSSSYNEQFF. J is TRBJ2-1 and V is TRBV5-5; D gene ambiguous. Germline V lookup: CDR1 SGHKS, CDR2 YYEKEE (reference sequence). V lost 4 bases to trimming and J lost 0 bases, with 8 bases between them. This CDR3 is built from 14 residues.

The table lists this clonotype with many counts. The rearrangement uses TRBV20-1 and TRBJ2-3; no reliable D call. The CDR3 sequence is 11 residues long. Trimming stripped 7 bases from V and 6 bases from J, with 11 bases between. Germline assignment: CDR1 DFQATT and CDR2 SNEGSKA (reference sequence). CDR3 protein: CSGLYVDTQYF. CDR3 nucleotides: TGCAGTGGTTTATACGTGGATACGCAGTATTTT.

This chain connects TRBV28 to TRBJ2-7; D ambiguous. Germline-derived CDR1 and CDR2 are MDHEN and SYDVKM. Trimming took off 6 bases at V and 5 bases at J, with 11 bases between the two ends. This CDR3 comprises 12 residues. The DNA for the CDR3 is TGTGCCAGCAGCAAGGGTAGCCACGAGCAGTACTTC. Residues: CASSKGSHEQYF.

The chain employs TRBV14 and TRBJ2-1, with 9 bases identical to TRBD2. CDR1 and CDR2 from the germline V gene are SGHDN and FVKESK. This CDR3 has 15 amino acids. With V trimmed by 3 bases and J by 4 bases, 4 bases remained unmatched. For the CDR3, the DNA is TGTGCCAGCAGCCACCGCGGGAGGGGGTACAATGAGCAGTTCTTC. This codes for CASSHRGRGYNEQFF.

This clonotype was observed at least ten times. The chain is built from TRBV20-1 and TRBJ1-2, with D tentatively TRBD1 (5 bases). V was cut by 1 base and J by 4 bases, with 7 bases left in between. Germline V gene data show CDR1 as DFQATT and CDR2 as SNEGSKA (reference sequence). CDR3 length equals 12 residues. CDR3 nucleotides: TGCAGTGCTAGAGGGGACGTCTATGGCTACACCTTC. As protein: CSARGDVYGYTF.